Presented here are 9 T cell receptor beta chains from one specimen sequenced in a study of T-cell reconstitution after alpha-beta-depleted transplantation in children (dated by TCRdb to the mid-2010s). The sample's treatment or condition, from its label and the paper: allogeneic hematopoietic cell transplantation with graft depleted of TCRalphabeta T cells and CD19 B cells. Library prep was done by PCR. Reads for this sample came from an Illumina HiSeq 2500. TCR library preparation used molecular barcoding, with unique molecular identifiers applied to normalize quantification of the TCRbeta repertoire. TCRdb cleaned the public reads at Q25 with fastp, built clones with MiXCR and kept in-frame beta chains. Every entry covers one CDR3 protein and lists the most common genes and DNA from its rows. The sample data list under 250,000 distinct CDR3 sequences, and more than 20% of these were observed just once. The ten largest clones capture more than 4.5% of the sample.

The sequenced sample was PBMCs, mostly from graft donor cells, obtained 360 days after TCRalphabeta/CD19-depleted stem cell transplant. These receptors originate from a female patient aged 2 to 10 who had a stem cell transplant for congenital amegakaryocytic thrombocytopenia, so the T cells may come from the graft donor.

This clonotype occurred a few times. The chain is built from TRBV11-2 and TRBJ1-1; D is undetermined. The CDR3 has 13 residues. Trimming left V 6 bases short and J 7 bases short, with 15 bases between. Germline V gives CDR1 SGHAT, CDR2 FQNNGV. The CDR3 DNA sequence: TGTGCCAGCAGTTCTCAAGCTATCCTTGAAGCTTTCTTT. This translates into CASSSQAILEAFF.

The table lists this clonotype with a count of one. The chain links TRBV5-1 to TRBJ2-7; D remains ambiguous. Trimming pared 2 bases from V and 0 bases from J, leaving 12 bases between. CDR1 SGHRS and CDR2 YFSETQ come from the germline V gene. CDR3 length: 15 residues. CDR3 sequence: CASSFTVSGSYEQYF. DNA for the CDR3: TGCGCCAGCAGCTTCACAGTGAGTGGCTCCTACGAGCAGTACTTC.

J is TRBJ1-5 and V is TRBV2, with a weak D call TRBD1 (6 bases). Trimming left V 7 bases short and J 0 bases short, with 22 bases between. This CDR3 has 18 residues. Germline-derived CDR1 and CDR2 are SNHLY and FYNNEI. The CDR3 is CASTSVPGTFLSNQPQHF. The CDR3 region has the DNA TGTGCCAGCACCTCAGTCCCCGGGACATTTCTTAGCAATCAGCCCCAGCATTTT.

This clonotype has just a few counts. The chain couples TRBV28 to TRBJ1-5; 10 nucleotides agree with TRBD1. The germline CDR1 and CDR2 sequences are MDHEN and SYDVKM. The V and J ends lost 4 bases and 11 bases, in that order; junction bases with no gene match: 20. This CDR3 comprises 18 residues. DNA of the CDR3: TGTGCCAGCAGTTCCCCCCGCGCGGACAGGGGGAATAATGGAGCCCAGCATTTT. Its protein is CASSSPRADRGNNGAQHF.

The chain uses TRBV25-1 and TRBJ2-7; D is perhaps TRBD2 (6 bases). The V end was cut by 4 bases, the J end by 3 bases, with 16 bases between. The CDR3 has 15 residues. The germline gives CDR1 MGHDK, CDR2 SYGVNS. This CDR3 reads CASSGDSSANYEQYF. In DNA, the CDR3 is TGTGCCAGCAGTGGCGACTCTAGCGCCAACTACGAGCAGTACTTC.

There are a few counts of this clonotype. J is TRBJ2-1 and V is TRBV3-1, with TRBD1 matching over 9 bases. V shed 6 bases and J 6 bases; nucleotides not matched to a gene: 6. CDR3 size: 14 residues. Per the germline V gene, CDR1 is LGHDT and CDR2 is YNNKEL (reference sequence). This CDR3 reads CASRTTGGPNEQFF. CDR3 bases: TGTGCCAGCAGAACTACAGGGGGCCCCAATGAGCAGTTCTTC.

This clonotype has a handful of counts. The chain is built from TRBV12-3 or TRBV12-4 and TRBJ2-1; D not certain. The CDR3 spans 15 residues. The germline V and J ends were trimmed by 0 bases and 2 bases, with 8 bases remaining between them. CDR3 loop: CASSLAGRAYNEQFF. The CDR3, as DNA: TGTGCCAGCAGTTTAGCCGGCCGGGCCTACAATGAGCAGTTCTTC.

This clonotype was found a few times. The chain uses TRBV27 and TRBJ1-1; a weak D match, TRBD1 (5 bases). Germline V CDR1 and CDR2: MNHEY, SMNVEV (reference sequence). This CDR3 contains 17 residues. Trimming removed 0 bases at V and 2 bases at J, with 16 bases between. The CDR3 region is CASSLSPSGIGNTEAFF. The CDR3 bases are TGTGCCAGCAGTTTATCTCCCTCAGGGATCGGTAACACTGAAGCTTTCTTT.

The rearrangement links TRBV10-3 to TRBJ2-5; 7 bases align to TRBD1. CDR1 is ENHRY, CDR2 SYGVKD, per germline. V gave up 2 bases and J gave up 5 bases; unmatched junction bases: 2. This CDR3 is 13 amino acids long. The CDR3 region is CAISENRGETQYF. The CDR3, as DNA: TGTGCCATCAGTGAGAACAGGGGTGAGACCCAGTACTTC.